These 22 T cell receptor beta chains were all obtained from the same sample, sequenced in a study of cytomegalovirus exposure and HLA in healthy donors. PCR was performed using 60 Vbeta and 13 Jbeta primers. Clones were read by immunoSEQ multiplex PCR, and TCRdb kept only the in-frame ones, dropping some. Counted here are over 80,000 clones, less than 80% occurring once; the ten biggest clones make up 2.5% to 4%. The source material was PBMCs. The receptors stem from a woman aged 35 to 49 in good health and CMV-seronegative.

The CDR3 loop reads CASSFLSYEQYF. The CDR3 coding sequence is TGTGCCAGCAGCTTCCTGTCCTACGAGCAGTACTTC. This chain joins TRBV7-9 and TRBJ2-7, with D unresolved. Trimming cost V 3 bases and J 1 base, with 4 bases left between them. The CDR3 sequence is 12 residues long. In germline, CDR1 is SEHNR, CDR2 FQNEAQ (reference sequence).

The rearrangement links TRBV19 to TRBJ2-5; TRBD2 is a possible D gene (6 bases). Germline values: CDR1 LNHDA, CDR2 SQIVND (reference sequence). This CDR3 is 16 amino acids long. The V end lost 5 bases, the J end lost 5 bases, and 21 bases lay between the germline ends. This CDR3 is CASSSLGVGGSETQYF. For the CDR3, the DNA is TGTGCCAGTAGTTCACTAGGGGTGGGGGGTAGCGAGACCCAGTACTTC.

The J gene is TRBJ2-3, the V gene TRBV5-1; D not resolved. Per germline, CDR1 SGHRS and CDR2 YFSETQ. V was trimmed by 3 bases and J by 2 bases, leaving 7 bases between them. CDR3 length equals 13 residues. CDR3: CASSSPNTDTQYF. In nucleotides, the CDR3 is TGCGCCAGCAGCTCCCCCAACACAGATACGCAGTATTTT.

The chain has TRBV4-1 and TRBJ2-1, with 13 bases fitting TRBD2. V shed 0 bases and J 8 bases; nucleotides not matched to a gene: 4. From germline, CDR1 is MGHRA and CDR2 YSYEKL. This CDR3 region has 16 residues. The CDR3 DNA sequence: TGCGCCAGCAGCCAAGAGGGACTAGCGGGAAGGTATGAGCAGTTCTTC. It yields the protein CASSQEGLAGRYEQFF.

The table lists this clone with a count of one. J is TRBJ2-1 and V is TRBV29-1, with 9 bases aligning to TRBD1. Germline trimming cut 5 bases from V and 6 bases from J; bases unmatched to any gene: 5. CDR3 length: 13 residues. Germline-derived CDR1 and CDR2 are SQVTM and ANQGSEA. The CDR3 DNA is TGCAGCGTTTGGGGACAGGGCCTCAATGAGCAGTTCTTC. It codes for CSVWGQGLNEQFF.

Turning to this clone: The CDR3 ends on some other residue instead of the conserved phenylalanine or tryptophan, so this is likely a read error. CDR3 protein: CASSLADVLSLANYGYTL. The CDR3 coding sequence is TGTGCCAGCAGCTTGGCCGATGTATTGAGTCTTGCTAACTATGGCTACACCTTA. V is TRBV5-8 and J is TRBJ1-2; no reliable D call. The germline V gene encodes CDR1 SGHTS and CDR2 YDEGEE. V lost 0 bases and J 0 bases, leaving 18 bases between the germline ends. This CDR3 comprises 18 residues.

This chain uses TRBV7-6 with TRBJ2-3, with 7 nucleotides matching TRBD2. The CDR3 totals 15 residues. The J segment lost 3 bases and the V segment lost 4 bases, leaving 7 bases of the junction unmatched. The V gene's germline CDR1 is SGHVS and CDR2 FNYEAQ. For the CDR3, the DNA is TGTGCCAGCAGCTACGGTGGGAGGGCAACAGATACGCAGTATTTT. Protein product: CASSYGGRATDTQYF.

The gene calls are TRBV6-4 and TRBJ2-1; D not certain. The V and J ends lost 0 bases and 7 bases respectively, with 10 bases between them. Germline loops: CDR1 MRHNA, CDR2 SNTAGT. The CDR3 runs to 14 residues. The CDR3: CASSDSLRRNEQFF. DNA for the CDR3: TGTGCCAGCAGTGACTCTCTGAGGCGAAATGAGCAGTTCTTC.

The rearrangement joins TRBV27 to TRBJ2-1, with 7 bases matching TRBD2. CDR1 and CDR2 (germline): MNHEY, SMNVEV (reference sequence). This CDR3 has 17 residues. J was trimmed by 4 bases and V by 7 bases; bases with no gene match: 16. The CDR3 DNA reads TGTGCCAGCAACCTAAAATACGGCGGGAGCGGATACAATGAGCAGTTCTTC. This translates into CASNLKYGGSGYNEQFF.

The chain employs TRBV11-1 and TRBJ2-3, with D possibly matching TRBD2 (5 bases). Germline V gives CDR1 SGHAT, CDR2 FQDESV (reference sequence). V lost 5 bases and J lost 0, with 12 bases in between. The CDR3 has 15 residues. The CDR3 sequence: CASSPWTASTDTQYF. The CDR3 DNA follows: TGTGCCAGCAGCCCATGGACTGCTAGCACAGATACGCAGTATTTT.

This clone has only a few counts. The CDR3 region is CASSLGTGARQPQHF. The CDR3, as DNA: TGTGCCAGTAGCCTTGGGACAGGGGCACGCCAGCCCCAGCATTTT. The chain uses TRBV19 and TRBJ1-5; 10 nucleotides match TRBD1. J lost 7 bases, V lost 6 bases, and 9 bases had no gene match. Per germline, CDR1 LNHDA and CDR2 SQIVND (reference sequence). The CDR3 totals 15 residues. The full variable domain, in which reference TRBV19 and TRBJ1-5 provide the parts outside the CDR3, is DGGITQSPKYLFRKEGQNVTLSCEQNLNHDAMYWYRQDPGQGLRLIYYSQIVNDFQKGDIAEGYSVSREKKESFPLTVTSAQKNPTAFYLCASSLGTGARQPQHFGDGTRLSIL.

The chain links TRBV12-5 to TRBJ2-1; no definite D call. This CDR3 has 13 residues. Germline V CDR1 and CDR2: LGHNT, FRNRAP. Deletions cut 6 bases from V and 5 bases from J, with 11 bases between. The CDR3 nucleotides read TGTGCTAGTGGCGTCCAGGCCAACAATGAGCAGTTCTTC. The encoded protein is CASGVQANNEQFF.

CDR3 nucleotide sequence: TGTGCCACCAGCAGAGAGGCTACAGGGGGTTTGGGGGGGGCCAACGTCCTGACTTTC. The encoded protein is CATSREATGGLGGANVLTF. The chain joins TRBV15 to TRBJ2-6; TRBD1 aligns across 8 bases. V was pared by 0 bases and J by 4 bases, with 11 bases of the junction left unmatched. The germline CDR1 and CDR2 sequences are LNHNV and YYDKDF (reference sequence). This CDR3 comprises 19 residues.

DNA for the CDR3: TGTGCCAGCAGCCCCGACAGGGGGCGAAATGAAAAACTGTTTTTT. Its protein product is CASSPDRGRNEKLFF. The chain couples TRBV6-5 to TRBJ1-4, with TRBD1 matching over 10 bases. J was trimmed by 5 bases and V by 6 bases; bases with no gene match: 6. The length of the CDR3 is 15 residues. Germline values: CDR1 MNHEY, CDR2 SVGAGI.

The J gene is TRBJ1-1, the V gene TRBV19; D gene uncertain. Germline CDR1 LNHDA, CDR2 SQIVND (reference sequence). The CDR3 runs 13 residues. The V gene lost 8 bases and the J gene lost 1 base, with 11 bases spanning the gap. CDR3 residues: CASSAGKNTEAFF. CDR3 sequence (DNA): TGTGCCAGTTCGGCAGGAAAGAACACTGAAGCTTTCTTT.

The V gene is TRBV27, the J gene TRBJ1-1; D is possibly TRBD1 (6 bases). This CDR3 is 14 amino acids long. V lost 1 base and J 4 bases, leaving 10 bases between the germline ends. Germline V gene data show CDR1 as MNHEY and CDR2 as SMNVEV (reference sequence). The CDR3 reads CASSLYRAATEAFF. The DNA for the CDR3 is TGTGCCAGCAGTTTATACAGGGCAGCCACTGAAGCTTTCTTT.

The DNA for the CDR3 is TGCGCCAGCTCCCAACGGGAGTATGGGACCCAGTACTTC. Translating it yields CASSQREYGTQYF. This chain links TRBV4-1 with TRBJ2-5, with TRBD2 as a possible D gene (6 bases). The CDR3 totals 13 residues. V shed 8 bases and J shed 7 bases, with 17 bases lying between them. Germline V CDR1 and CDR2: MGHRA, YSYEKL.

The chain links TRBV11-2 to TRBJ2-5, with TRBD2 as a possible D gene (5 bases). From germline, CDR1 is SGHAT and CDR2 FQNNGV. CDR3 length: 17 residues. V was shortened by 0 bases and J by 10 bases, with 24 bases between the two germline ends. The CDR3 is CASSLDWVPSLLEDQYF. As DNA, the CDR3 is TGTGCCAGCAGCTTAGATTGGGTCCCCTCACTTCTGGAGGACCAGTACTTC.

Note on this clone: Compared with germline, one end of the junction differs, possibly owing to a read error. The CDR3 here is CTSSVTPTYEAFF. CDR3 coding DNA: TGTACCAGCAGTGTTACTCCCACCTATGAAGCTTTCTTT. The genes are TRBV6-1 and TRBJ1-1; D is uncertain. Germline CDR1 MNHNS, CDR2 SASEGT. The CDR3 totals 13 residues.

This clone appeared many times. The V and J genes are TRBV29-1 and TRBJ2-3; 8 nucleotides match TRBD2. CDR3 size: 14 residues. The junction had 9 bases not matched to a gene; V was cut back by 7 bases and J by 3 bases. From germline, CDR1 is SQVTM and CDR2 ANQGSEA. The CDR3 nucleotides read TGCAGCGCGGAGCGGGAGCCTGTAACAGATACGCAGTATTTT. It specifies CSAEREPVTDTQYF.

The count of this clone is one. The chain couples TRBV9 to TRBJ2-5; 10 nucleotides agree with TRBD2. The last part of the DNA fits TRBJ2-7 better; the J call may be wrong. Germline V gene data show CDR1 as SGDLS and CDR2 as YYNGEE. CDR3 length: 15 amino acids. CDR3 nucleotides: TGTGCCAGCAGCATCGGACTAGCGGTTACCTACGAGCAGTACTTC. It is translated as CASSIGLAVTYEQYF.

The CDR3 DNA sequence: TGCGCCAGCAGCCCGAGCGGCGATGAGCAGTTCTTC. Encoded protein: CASSPSGDEQFF. The V gene is TRBV5-1, the J gene TRBJ2-1, with D maybe TRBD2 (5 bases). In germline, CDR1 is SGHRS, CDR2 YFSETQ. V was trimmed by 4 bases and J by 8 bases, leaving 10 bases between them. The CDR3 covers 12 residues.